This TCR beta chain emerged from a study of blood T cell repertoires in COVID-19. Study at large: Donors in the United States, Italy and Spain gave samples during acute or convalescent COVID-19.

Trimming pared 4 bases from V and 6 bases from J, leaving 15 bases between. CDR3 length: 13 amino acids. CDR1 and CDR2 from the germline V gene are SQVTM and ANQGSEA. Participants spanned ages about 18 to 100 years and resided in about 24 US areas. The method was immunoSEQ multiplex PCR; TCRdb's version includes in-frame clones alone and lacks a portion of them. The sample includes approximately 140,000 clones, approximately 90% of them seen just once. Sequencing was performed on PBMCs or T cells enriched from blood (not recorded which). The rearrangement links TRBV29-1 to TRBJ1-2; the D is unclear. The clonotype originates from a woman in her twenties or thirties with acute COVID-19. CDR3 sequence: CSVATDSLHGYTF. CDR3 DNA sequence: TGCAGCGTTGCCACGGACTCCCTTCATGGCTACACCTTC.